The clone carrying this TCR beta chain was observed many times. The antigen remains undetermined. This specimen belongs to a study of Graves' ophthalmopathy and Graves' hyperthyroidism. Study-wide findings and caveats: The model's ophthalmopathy progression predictions had around 64% sensitivity and roughly 72% specificity.

Trimming left V 3 bases short and J 0 bases short, with 6 bases between. The germline gives CDR1 MNHEY, CDR2 SMNVEV (reference sequence). The CDR3 runs 15 residues. Transcripts of RNA were the source for amplifying TCR beta CDR3 regions. HTBI primers primed a first-round RT-PCR, and a second-round multiplex PCR followed. TCRdb passed the multiplex PCR reads through MiXCR, listing each CDR3 protein once. The sample lists about 390,000 distinct CDR3 sequences, 17% occurring once. Lactation, pregnancy, uncontrolled infections and other autoimmune diseases were all grounds for excluding patients. The V call is TRBV27, the J call TRBJ1-6; D gene ambiguous. This receptor was identified in an adult woman with stable Graves' hyperthyroidism. The source material was peripheral blood. The CDR3 protein is CASSLEGSYNSPLHF. In DNA form, the CDR3 reads TGTGCCAGCAGTTTGGAGGGCTCCTATAATTCACCCCTCCACTTT.